Each of the 20 T cell receptor beta chains below was sequenced from the same sample in a study of blood T cells in healthy people across ages. Alongside a J-beta primer mix, a sample-barcoded 5' primer served in a second PCR lasting roughly 6 to 11 cycles. TCRdb passed the 5' RACE reads through MiXCR, listing each CDR3 protein once. The sample consists of hundreds of thousands of distinct CDR3 sequences, 29% of them appearing once. Sequencing used blood. The receptors shown here come from an elderly woman in good health.

Concerning this clonotype itself: This may be a read error: a much more frequent sequence differs by one nucleotide. This rearrangement joins TRBV29-1 to TRBJ2-5; possible D gene TRBD1, 6 bases. Germline CDR1 is SQVTM and CDR2 is ANQGSEA. Trimming shortened V by 6 bases and J by 11 bases, and 16 bases separated the two germline ends. The CDR3 is 11 residues long. The CDR3 DNA is TGCAGCGTGAGGGACACCCTTGAGCAGTACTTC. As protein: CSVRDTLEQYF.

This clonotype has a count of ten or more. The chain uses TRBV29-1 and TRBJ2-3, with D unclear. Germline CDR1 reads SQVTM; CDR2 reads ANQGSEA. Deletions cut 5 bases from V and 0 bases from J, with 6 bases between. The CDR3 sequence is 12 residues long. CDR3 residues: CSVLRSTDTQYF. Written as DNA, the CDR3 is TGCAGCGTTTTGAGGAGCACAGATACGCAGTATTTT.

The chain is built from TRBV6-2 or TRBV6-3 and TRBJ1-6; 10 positions agree with TRBD1. The CDR3 contains 19 residues. The V gene end was trimmed by 5 bases and the J gene end by 1 base; junction bases not matched to a gene: 11. Germline CDR1 MNHEY, CDR2 SVGEGT. CDR3 sequence reads: CASSRQGARSGSYNSPLHF. CDR3 nucleotides: TGTGCCAGCAGTCGACAGGGGGCCCGGAGTGGGTCCTATAATTCACCCCTCCACTTT.

The J gene is TRBJ2-5, the V gene TRBV2, with a weak D call TRBD2 (6 bases). V was pared by 1 base and J by 2 bases, with 11 bases between. The CDR3 covers 15 residues. Germline CDR1 SNHLY, CDR2 FYNNEI. The CDR3 nucleotides are TGTGCCAGCAGTGAAGTGGGACTCGTACAAGAGACCCAGTACTTC. Translating it yields CASSEVGLVQETQYF. Full variable domain (outside the CDR3, taken from reference TRBV2 and TRBJ2-5): EPEVTQTPSHQVTQMGQEVILRCVPISNHLYFYWYRQILGQKVEFLVSFYNNEISEKSEIFDDQFSVERPDGSNFTLKIRSTKLEDSAMYFCASSEVGLVQETQYFGPGTRLLVL.

Comments on this clonotype: One base away lies a much larger clone, so this may be a sequencing read error. The chain carries TRBV6-6 and TRBJ1-5; 7 bases agree with TRBD1. CDR1 is MNHNY, CDR2 SVGAGI, per germline (reference sequence). CDR3 length: 16 amino acids. The CDR3 coding sequence is TGTGCCAGCAGTCAGGGACAGATCCTTAGCAATCTGCCCCAGCATTTT. It encodes CASSQGQILSNLPQHF.

The chain couples TRBV7-2 to TRBJ2-2, with 11 bases aligning to TRBD1. The CDR3 runs 15 residues. Germline-derived CDR1 and CDR2 are SGHTA and FQGNSA. The V gene end was trimmed by 3 bases and the J gene end by 7 bases; junction bases not matched to a gene: 4. The CDR3 region is CASSFWTGGIGELFF. Here the CDR3 DNA reads TGTGCCAGCAGCTTCTGGACAGGGGGCATCGGGGAGCTGTTTTTT. The complete variable domain, with remaining parts taken from reference TRBV7-2 and TRBJ2-2, reads GAGVSQSPSNKVTEKGKDVELRCDPISGHTALYWYRQSLGQGLEFLIYFQGNSAPDKSGLPSDRFSAERTGGSVSTLTIQRTQQEDSAVYLCASSFWTGGIGELFFGEGSRLTVL.

The chain joins TRBV20-1 to TRBJ1-5; possible D gene TRBD1, 6 bases. Germline CDR1 reads DFQATT; CDR2 reads SNEGSKA (reference sequence). With 3 bases removed from V and 2 bases from J, the gap between germline ends came to 20 bases. CDR3 length: 17 residues. The CDR3 loop reads CSASALRGGRGNQPQHF. The CDR3, as DNA: TGCAGTGCTAGTGCCCTTAGGGGGGGTCGGGGCAATCAGCCCCAGCATTTT.

This clonotype was counted ten times or more. V gene TRBV20-1 combines with J gene TRBJ2-7, with 8 bases that match TRBD2. The germline V gene has CDR1 DFQATT and CDR2 SNEGSKA (reference sequence). After removal of 3 bases from V and 2 bases from J, the junction contained 9 bases not matched to a gene. This CDR3 region has 15 residues. CDR3 in DNA: TGCAGTGCTAGTGACAGTAGCGGGGCCCCCTACGAGCAGTACTTC. Protein: CSASDSSGAPYEQYF.

The rearrangement joins TRBV4-3 to TRBJ1-5, with a tentative D call TRBD1 (6 bases). The CDR3 loop spans 16 amino acids. Trimming stripped 0 bases from V and 1 base from J, with 10 bases between. Germline lookup yields CDR1 LGHNA and CDR2 YSLEER. CDR3 coding DNA: TGCGCCAGCAGCCAAGAGGCGCAGGGGAGCAATCAGCCCCAGCATTTT. Translation: CASSQEAQGSNQPQHF.

This clonotype was recorded a few times. This chain uses TRBV11-2 with TRBJ2-1, with D unresolved. Germline CDR1 SGHAT, CDR2 FQNNGV. V was pared by 4 bases and J by 3 bases, with 10 bases between. CDR3 length: 14 residues. The CDR3 here is CASSSLYGYNEQFF. DNA for the CDR3: TGTGCCAGCAGCTCCTTATATGGCTACAATGAGCAGTTCTTC.

This clonotype was seen a handful of times. The CDR3 sequence is CASRGGGPQETQYF. In DNA, the CDR3 is TGTGCCAGCAGGGGGGGGGGGCCTCAAGAGACCCAGTACTTC. The chain uses TRBV6-5 and TRBJ2-5; possibly TRBD2 for D (7 bases). This CDR3 region has 14 residues. The V and J ends lost 6 bases and 2 bases respectively, with 13 bases between them. Germline CDR1 is MNHEY and CDR2 is SVGAGI.

There are a few counts of this clonotype. The CDR3 bases are TGCGCCAGCTCCTATACGAGGACAGACACCGGGGAGCTGTTTTTT. This encodes CASSYTRTDTGELFF. The chain carries TRBV5-1 and TRBJ2-2, with D maybe TRBD1 (6 bases). V was trimmed by 7 bases and J by 3 bases, leaving 16 bases between them. The germline V gene encodes CDR1 SGHRS and CDR2 YFSETQ. The length of the CDR3 is 15 residues.

There are many counts of this clonotype. The junction differs from germline at one of its ends, possibly a read error. The rearrangement uses TRBV5-1 and TRBJ2-6, with 10 bases fitting TRBD1. The CDR3 has 16 residues. The germline V gene has CDR1 SGHRS and CDR2 YFSETQ. This CDR3 reads CASSLTGGAGANVLTF. The CDR3 nucleotides are TGTGCCAGCAGCCTGACAGGGGGCGCTGGGGCCAACGTCCTGACTTTC.

This clonotype was recorded many times. The rearrangement joins TRBV20-1 to TRBJ2-5, with TRBD2 matching over 11 bases. This CDR3 is built from 17 residues. Germline V lookup: CDR1 DFQATT, CDR2 SNEGSKA (reference sequence). V shed 2 bases and J 2 bases; nucleotides not matched to a gene: 10. This CDR3 reads CSARKGLAGRNQETQYF. The DNA for the CDR3 is TGCAGTGCTAGAAAAGGACTAGCGGGTAGAAATCAAGAGACCCAGTACTTC.

This clonotype was observed many times. The chain carries TRBV4-3 and TRBJ1-2, with unresolved D. With 0 bases removed from V and 0 bases from J, the gap between germline ends came to 8 bases. The germline CDR1 and CDR2 sequences are LGHNA and YSLEER. The CDR3 covers 15 residues. Here the CDR3 DNA reads TGCGCCAGCAGCCAAGATTTACGGACTAACTATGGCTACACCTTC. This encodes CASSQDLRTNYGYTF.

This clonotype has a count of ten or more. The chain is built from TRBV20-1 and TRBJ1-1, with TRBD1 identical over 7 bases. Germline CDR1 is DFQATT and CDR2 is SNEGSKA (reference sequence). V lost 5 bases and J lost 4; bases outside the gene matches: 4. The CDR3 loop spans 12 amino acids. Written as DNA, the CDR3 is TGCAGTGCTCAGGGGGGATCCACTGAAGCTTTCTTT. Protein: CSAQGGSTEAFF.

This clonotype appeared many times. The rearrangement uses TRBV24-1 and TRBJ2-1, with 7 positions matching TRBD2. J lost 8 bases, V lost 3 bases, and 6 bases had no gene match. The CDR3 extends over 14 amino acids. CDR1 and CDR2 (germline): KGHDR, SFDVKD. The CDR3 sequence: CATSDPGRNDEQFF. The CDR3 DNA is TGTGCCACCAGTGATCCCGGGAGGAACGATGAGCAGTTCTTC.

In this sample, this clonotype turned up many times. The chain recombines TRBV9 with TRBJ2-1; TRBD1 aligns across 9 bases. Trimming took 4 bases from V and 9 from J; bases not matched to a gene: 11. The CDR3 runs 15 residues. The germline V gene has CDR1 SGDLS and CDR2 YYNGEE. CDR3 DNA: TGTGCCAGCAGCACACGTCAAGACAGGGGGAGTGAGCAGTTCTTC. Translation: CASSTRQDRGSEQFF.

This clonotype was detected ten times or more. The genes are TRBV6-5 and TRBJ2-1; 9 bases map to TRBD2. V trimming: 5 bases; J trimming: 4 bases; junction bases outside the gene matches: 6. This CDR3 comprises 15 residues. Germline lookup yields CDR1 MNHEY and CDR2 SVGAGI. CDR3 DNA sequence: TGTGCCAGCAGTCAACCGGGACTAGCTTACAATGAGCAGTTCTTC. Its translation is CASSQPGLAYNEQFF.

This clonotype appeared many times. This rearrangement joins TRBV20-1 to TRBJ1-4, with D possibly matching TRBD1 (6 bases). The CDR3 runs 14 residues. Trimming removed 0 bases from V and 7 bases from J, with 12 bases in between. Germline CDR1 and CDR2: DFQATT and SNEGSKA (reference sequence). CDR3 nucleotide sequence: TGCAGTGCTAGAGATTCGGGGGCCCCTGAAAAACTGTTTTTT. Translating it yields CSARDSGAPEKLFF.